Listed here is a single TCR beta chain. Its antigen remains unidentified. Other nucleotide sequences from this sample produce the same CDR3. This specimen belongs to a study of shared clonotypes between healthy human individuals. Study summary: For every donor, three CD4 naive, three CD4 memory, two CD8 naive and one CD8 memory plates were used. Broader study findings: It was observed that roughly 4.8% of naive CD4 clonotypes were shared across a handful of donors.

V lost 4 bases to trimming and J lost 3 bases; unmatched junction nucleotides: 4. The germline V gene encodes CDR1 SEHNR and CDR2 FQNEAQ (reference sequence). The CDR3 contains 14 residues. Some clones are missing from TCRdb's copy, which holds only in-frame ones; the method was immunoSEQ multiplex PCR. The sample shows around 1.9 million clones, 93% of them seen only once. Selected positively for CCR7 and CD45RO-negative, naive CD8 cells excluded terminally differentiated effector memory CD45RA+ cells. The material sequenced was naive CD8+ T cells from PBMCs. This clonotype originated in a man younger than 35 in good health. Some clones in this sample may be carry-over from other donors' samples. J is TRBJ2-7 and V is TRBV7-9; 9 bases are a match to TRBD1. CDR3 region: CASSSGTGSYEQYF. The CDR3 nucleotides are TGTGCCAGCAGCTCGGGGACAGGGAGCTACGAGCAGTACTTC. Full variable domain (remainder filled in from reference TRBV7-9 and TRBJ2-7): DTGVSQNPRHKITKRGQNVTFRCDPISEHNRLYWYRQTLGQGPEFLTYFQNEAQLEKSRLLSDRFSAERPKGSFSTLEIQRTEQGDSAMYLCASSSGTGSYEQYFGPGTRLTVT.